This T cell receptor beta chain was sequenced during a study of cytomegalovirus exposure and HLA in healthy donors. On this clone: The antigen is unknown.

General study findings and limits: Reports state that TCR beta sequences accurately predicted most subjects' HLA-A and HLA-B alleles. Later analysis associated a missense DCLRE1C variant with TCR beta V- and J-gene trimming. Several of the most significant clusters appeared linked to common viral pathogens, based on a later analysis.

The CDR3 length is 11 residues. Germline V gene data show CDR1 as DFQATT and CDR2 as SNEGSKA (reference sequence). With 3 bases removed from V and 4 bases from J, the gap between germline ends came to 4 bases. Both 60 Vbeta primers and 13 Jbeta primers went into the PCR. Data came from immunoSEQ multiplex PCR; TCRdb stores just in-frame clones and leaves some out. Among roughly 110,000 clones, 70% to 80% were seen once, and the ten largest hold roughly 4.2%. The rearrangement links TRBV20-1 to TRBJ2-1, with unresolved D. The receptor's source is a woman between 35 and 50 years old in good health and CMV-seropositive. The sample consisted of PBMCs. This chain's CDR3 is CSASVYNEQFF. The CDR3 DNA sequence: TGCAGTGCTAGCGTGTACAATGAGCAGTTCTTC.